This T cell receptor beta chain was recovered during a study of OX40 agonist ivuxolimab in advanced cancers. Study-wide context: Intravenous ivuxolimab was administered to patients every 2 weeks at 0.01 to 10 mg/kg. Whole-study findings and limits: In CD8+ T cells, expanded clones were on average more numerous than in CD4+.

This CDR3 is 12 amino acids long. Per germline, CDR1 LNHDA and CDR2 SQIVND (reference sequence). Trimming at V came to 6 bases and at J to 7 bases, leaving 3 bases not matched to a gene. This table comes from immunoSEQ multiplex PCR, and its TCRdb copy is limited to in-frame clones, with some not included. The table records 50,000 or so clones, more than 70% of them present only once. Points on this clone: Its matching antigen is unknown.

Patients had blood sampled at baseline and again on cycle 4 day 1 and cycle 7 day 1. This specimen consisted of CD4+ or CD8+ T cells sorted from blood, obtained in a trial of the OX40 agonist ivuxolimab. The sequence was collected from an adult with an advanced solid tumor such as melanoma, head and neck, liver or kidney cancer. The gene calls are TRBV19 and TRBJ2-7, with 10 bases lining up with TRBD1. The CDR3 protein is CASRGQGREQYF. The DNA for the CDR3 is TGTGCCAGTAGGGGACAGGGGCGGGAGCAGTACTTC.